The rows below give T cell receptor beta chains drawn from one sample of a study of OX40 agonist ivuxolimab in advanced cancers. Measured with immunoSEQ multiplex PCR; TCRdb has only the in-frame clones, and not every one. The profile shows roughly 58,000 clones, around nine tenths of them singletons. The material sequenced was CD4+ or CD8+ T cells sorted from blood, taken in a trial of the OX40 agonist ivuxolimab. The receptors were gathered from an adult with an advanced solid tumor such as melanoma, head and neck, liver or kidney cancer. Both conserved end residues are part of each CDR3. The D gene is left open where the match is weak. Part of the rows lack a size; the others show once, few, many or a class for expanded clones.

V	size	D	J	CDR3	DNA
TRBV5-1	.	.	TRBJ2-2	CASSRENTGELFF	TGCGCCAGCAGCCGAGAGAACACCGGGGAGCTGTTTTTT
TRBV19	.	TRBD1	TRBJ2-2	CASSPWTGNTGELFF	TGTGCCAGTAGTCCTTGGACAGGGAACACCGGGGAGCTGTTTTTT
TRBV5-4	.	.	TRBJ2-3	CASSLRTESTDTQYF	TGTGCCAGCAGTCTTCGGACAGAAAGCACAGATACGCAGTATTTT
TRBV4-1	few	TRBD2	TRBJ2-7	CASSQARGRLAFYEQYF	TGCGCCAGCAGCCAAGCCCGGGGTAGACTAGCTTTCTACGAGCAGTACTTC
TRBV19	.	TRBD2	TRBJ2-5	CASSSRRGSAGGRETQYF	TGTGCCAGTAGCTCCAGGCGGGGGAGCGCGGGGGGTAGAGAGACCCAGTACTTC
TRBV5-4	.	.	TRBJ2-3	CASSLGGLTDTQYF	TGTGCCAGCAGCTTGGGAGGCCTCACAGATACGCAGTATTTT
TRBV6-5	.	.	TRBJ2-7	CASSSAGRSYEQYF	TGTGCCAGCAGCTCGGCGGGGAGGAGCTACGAGCAGTACTTC
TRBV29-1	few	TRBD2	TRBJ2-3	CSVAGLAGSTDTQYF	TGCAGCGTTGCCGGACTAGCGGGTAGCACAGATACGCAGTATTTT
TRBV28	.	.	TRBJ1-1	CAILGTLNTEAFF	TGTGCCATCCTAGGGACTTTGAACACTGAAGCTTTCTTT
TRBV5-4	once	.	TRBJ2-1	CASSSPSRGLREQFF	TGTGCCAGCAGCTCCCCCTCCAGGGGCCTAAGGGAGCAGTTCTTC
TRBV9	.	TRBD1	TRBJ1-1	CASSETGWNTEAFF	TGTGCCAGCAGCGAGACAGGGTGGAACACTGAAGCTTTCTTT